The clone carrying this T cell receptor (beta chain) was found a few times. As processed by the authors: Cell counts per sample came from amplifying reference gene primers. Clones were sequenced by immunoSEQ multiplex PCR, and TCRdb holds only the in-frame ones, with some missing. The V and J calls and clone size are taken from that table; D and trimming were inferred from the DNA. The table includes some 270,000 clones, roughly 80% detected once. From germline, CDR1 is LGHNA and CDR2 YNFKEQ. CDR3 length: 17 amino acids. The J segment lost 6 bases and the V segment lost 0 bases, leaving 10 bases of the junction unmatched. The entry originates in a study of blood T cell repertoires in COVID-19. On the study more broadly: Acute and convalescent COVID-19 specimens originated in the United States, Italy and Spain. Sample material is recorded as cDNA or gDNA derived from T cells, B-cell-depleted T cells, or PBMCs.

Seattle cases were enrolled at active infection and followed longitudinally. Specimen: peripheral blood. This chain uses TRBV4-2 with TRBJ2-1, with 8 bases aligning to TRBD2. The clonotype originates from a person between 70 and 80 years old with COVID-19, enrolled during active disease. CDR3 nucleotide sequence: TGTGCCAGCAGCCAAGACCCTGGGACTAGGGCGTTCAATGAGCAGTTCTTC. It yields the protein CASSQDPGTRAFNEQFF.